These 21 T cell receptor beta chains were sequenced from one sample in a study of cytomegalovirus exposure and HLA in healthy donors. Primers included in the PCR were 60 Vbeta and 13 Jbeta primers. Some clones are missing from TCRdb's copy, which holds only in-frame ones; the method was immunoSEQ multiplex PCR. In the table there are 100,000 to 150,000 clones, approximately 82% of which are singletons. The material sequenced was PBMCs. The receptors stem from a boy aged 2 to 9 in good health and CMV-seronegative.

The J gene is TRBJ2-2, the V gene TRBV9; D not certain. The V gene's germline CDR1 is SGDLS and CDR2 YYNGEE. V was pared by 1 base and J by 4 bases, with 14 bases between. The CDR3 has 16 amino acids. The CDR3 spells CASSVYPTESTGELFF. In DNA, the CDR3 is TGTGCCAGCAGCGTATACCCGACTGAGTCCACCGGGGAGCTGTTTTTT.

The chain couples TRBV6-1 to TRBJ2-2, with a tentative D call TRBD1 (6 bases). The length of the CDR3 is 15 residues. The V and J ends lost 6 bases and 0 bases respectively, with 11 bases between them. CDR1 is MNHNS and CDR2 is SASEGT in the germline V gene. DNA of the CDR3: TGTGCCAGCAGCCCACAGGGTACGAACACCGGGGAGCTGTTTTTT. It is translated as CASSPQGTNTGELFF.

The rearrangement links TRBV11-1 to TRBJ1-1; tentatively, D is TRBD1 (6 bases). CDR1 is SGHAT, CDR2 FQDESV, per germline (reference sequence). CDR3 length: 14 residues. V lost 4 bases to trimming and J lost 1 base, with 10 bases between them. As DNA, the CDR3 is TGTGCCAGCAGCTACAGGGTAAAGAACACTGAAGCTTTCTTT. It specifies CASSYRVKNTEAFF.

V and J are TRBV2 and TRBJ2-7; D call uncertain. Per the germline V gene, CDR1 is SNHLY and CDR2 is FYNNEI. V dropped 2 bases and J dropped 3 bases, with 17 bases sitting between them. This CDR3 has 16 amino acids. CDR3 nucleotides: TGTGCCAGCAGTGAATATTCGTCCCTAGGAAACTACGAGCAGTACGTC. It codes for CASSEYSSLGNYEQYV.

The chain recombines TRBV19 with TRBJ1-2, with unresolved D. Deletions cut 7 bases from V and 2 bases from J, with 14 bases between. Germline values: CDR1 LNHDA, CDR2 SQIVND (reference sequence). The CDR3 runs 14 residues. Written as DNA, the CDR3 is TGTGCCAGTACCTCAATTGAGAGAAACTATGGCTACACCTTC. Translated: CASTSIERNYGYTF. Full variable domain (remainder filled in from reference TRBV19 and TRBJ1-2): DGGITQSPKYLFRKEGQNVTLSCEQNLNHDAMYWYRQDPGQGLRLIYYSQIVNDFQKGDIAEGYSVSREKKESFPLTVTSAQKNPTAFYLCASTSIERNYGYTFGSGTRLTVV.

This clone was observed a single time. The chain is built from TRBV29-1 and TRBJ2-2, with 9 positions matching TRBD1. The germline V gene encodes CDR1 SQVTM and CDR2 ANQGSEA. This CDR3 is built from 15 residues. With 6 bases clipped from V and 6 bases from J, the junction kept 11 bases outside the gene matches. CDR3 bases: TGCAGCGTCCCCGGGACAGGGTCGGGGGCCGGGGAGCTGTTTTTT. Protein: CSVPGTGSGAGELFF.

About this clone itself: This likely came from a read error, as a far larger clone is one base away. Other DNA sequences from this sample encode an identical CDR3 as well. V gene TRBV29-1 combines with J gene TRBJ1-1; 7 nucleotides align to TRBD1. The CDR3 totals 12 residues. Germline V CDR1 and CDR2: SQVTM, ANQGSEA. CDR3 bases: TGCAGCGTGCAGGGGGGTAGCGCTGAAGCTTTTTTT. This codes for CSVQGGSAEAFF. The whole variable domain, remainder taken from reference TRBV29-1 and TRBJ1-1, is SAVISQKPSRDICQRGTSLTIQCQVDSQVTMMFWYRQQPGQSLTLIATANQGSEATYESGFVIDKFPISRPNLTFSTLTVSNMSPEDSSIYLCSVQGGSAEAFFGQGTRLTVV.

Comment on this clone: Sequence at one end of the junction differs from germline and may be a read error. The chain is built from TRBV7-7 and TRBJ2-6; D gene uncertain. The CDR3 has 14 residues. Germline V lookup: CDR1 SSHAT, CDR2 FNYEAQ (reference sequence). DNA of the CDR3: TGTGCTAGCAGCCCGCTATCTGGGGCCAACGTCCTGACTTTC. Amino acids: CASSPLSGANVLTF.

The rearrangement links TRBV6-4 to TRBJ2-3; 10 positions match TRBD2. The J segment lost 0 bases and the V segment lost 5 bases, leaving 2 bases of the junction unmatched. The germline V gene encodes CDR1 MRHNA and CDR2 SNTAGT. The CDR3 covers 15 residues. The CDR3 nucleotides read TGTGCCAGCAGTACTAGCGGGGCCAGCACAGATACGCAGTATTTT. The encoded protein is CASSTSGASTDTQYF.

The V gene is TRBV29-1, the J gene TRBJ2-2, with D possibly TRBD2 on 5 matching bases. Per germline, CDR1 SQVTM and CDR2 ANQGSEA. V shed 7 bases and J shed 8 bases, with 17 bases lying between them. The CDR3 runs to 13 residues. CDR3: CSAQRFPSGELFF. CDR3 in DNA: TGCAGCGCCCAGCGGTTCCCGAGTGGGGAGCTGTTTTTT.

This sequence joins TRBV29-1 and TRBJ1-2, with D uncertain. This CDR3 has 11 amino acids. CDR1 and CDR2 from the germline V gene are SQVTM and ANQGSEA. V lost 6 bases, J lost 8 bases, and 13 bases lay in between. The CDR3: CSVSGNEGYTF. CDR3 DNA: TGCAGCGTCTCAGGAAACGAGGGCTACACCTTC.

V and J are TRBV6-1 and TRBJ2-1, with 8 bases fitting TRBD1. Germline trimming cut 1 base from V and 2 bases from J; bases unmatched to any gene: 1. The germline V gene encodes CDR1 MNHNS and CDR2 SASEGT. CDR3 size: 15 residues. CDR3 region: CASSEVQGAYNEQFF. CDR3 bases: TGTGCCAGCAGTGAAGTACAGGGGGCCTACAATGAGCAGTTCTTC.

This clone was detected only a few times. The rearrangement joins TRBV19 to TRBJ1-5; 7 positions match TRBD1. The CDR3 is made up of 16 amino acids. The germline V gene encodes CDR1 LNHDA and CDR2 SQIVND (reference sequence). The V and J ends lost 0 bases and 8 bases, in that order; junction bases with no gene match: 10. CDR3 nucleotides: TGTGCCAGTAGTATAGATAAGAACAGGGGTGGGAAGCCCCAGCATTTT. It specifies CASSIDKNRGGKPQHF.

The gene calls are TRBV27 and TRBJ1-5, with D perhaps matching TRBD1 (6 bases). Germline-derived CDR1 and CDR2 are MNHEY and SMNVEV (reference sequence). V gave up 4 bases and J gave up 7 bases, with 11 bases separating them. This CDR3 comprises 13 residues. CDR3 sequence (DNA): TGTGCCAGCAGTTCTAGGGGGAGACAGCCCCAGCATTTT. Its translation: CASSSRGRQPQHF.

The chain combines TRBV30 with TRBJ2-7, with 9 bases identical to TRBD1. This CDR3 has 13 residues. With V trimmed by 2 bases and J by 4 bases, 3 bases remained unmatched. Looked up from germline, CDR1 is GTSNPN and CDR2 is SVGIG (reference sequence). The CDR3 region has the DNA TGTGCCTGGAGTCGGGACAGGGAGTACGAGCAGTACTTC. This sequence encodes CAWSRDREYEQYF.

V is TRBV20-1 and J is TRBJ2-3, with no clear D. This CDR3 has 11 residues. In germline, CDR1 is DFQATT, CDR2 SNEGSKA (reference sequence). Trimming took off 3 bases at V and 4 bases at J, with 5 bases between the two ends. The CDR3 loop reads CSASEADTQYF. CDR3 coding DNA: TGCAGTGCTAGTGAGGCAGATACGCAGTATTTT.

V and J are TRBV7-9 and TRBJ2-3, with 14 bases matching TRBD2. This CDR3 is built from 17 residues. The germline gives CDR1 SEHNR, CDR2 FQNEAQ (reference sequence). V lost 5 bases to trimming and J lost 4 bases; unmatched junction nucleotides: 8. The CDR3 loop is CASSIKLGLAGADTQYF. The CDR3 nucleotides read TGTGCCAGCAGCATAAAACTGGGACTAGCGGGGGCAGATACGCAGTATTTT.

The DNA for the CDR3 is TGTGCCAGCAGCCAAGGTCTCCCGGGACTAGGAAACTACGAGCAGTACTTC. This gives the protein CASSQGLPGLGNYEQYF. This chain uses TRBV4-2 with TRBJ2-7, with 8 bases lining up with TRBD2. After removal of 1 base from V and 3 bases from J, the junction contained 11 bases not matched to a gene. This CDR3 has 17 residues. Germline V gene data show CDR1 as LGHNA and CDR2 as YNFKEQ.

The chain links TRBV6-5 to TRBJ2-1, with 7 bases lining up with TRBD2. Germline CDR1 and CDR2: MNHEY and SVGAGI. The CDR3 is 14 amino acids. V dropped 8 bases and J dropped 8; count of bases not matched to a gene: 12. CDR3 protein: CASGLAGAGDEQFF. The CDR3 nucleotides are TGTGCCAGCGGGTTAGCGGGTGCTGGGGATGAGCAGTTCTTC.

The chain has TRBV10-3 and TRBJ1-2; TRBD1 matches at 8 bases. V lost 10 bases and J lost 3; bases outside the gene matches: 7. Germline-derived CDR1 and CDR2 are ENHRY and SYGVKD. This CDR3 has 13 amino acids. This chain's CDR3 is CATDRGGDYGYTF. The CDR3 DNA sequence: TGTGCCACTGACAGGGGAGGTGACTATGGCTACACCTTC.

This chain links TRBV9 with TRBJ2-7, with D maybe TRBD2 (6 bases). The V end lost 0 bases, the J end lost 2 bases, and 12 bases lay between the germline ends. The CDR3 extends over 15 amino acids. Germline V lookup: CDR1 SGDLS, CDR2 YYNGEE. CDR3 protein: CASSVGGGPTYEQYF. The CDR3 DNA is TGTGCCAGCAGCGTAGGCGGAGGGCCCACCTACGAGCAGTACTTC.